This T cell receptor (beta chain) is drawn from a study of blood T cell repertoires in COVID-19. Study details: The United States, Italy and Spain provided the acute and convalescent COVID-19 samples. PBMCs, B-cell-depleted T cells, or T cells provided the cDNA or gDNA that made up the material.

As processed by the authors: From reference gene primer amplification, estimates of nucleated cell counts were derived. Method: immunoSEQ multiplex PCR; TCRdb's copy keeps in-frame clones and lacks some. That table is the source of V, J and clone size, and D and trimming were worked out from the DNA. Among approximately 230,000 clones listed, about nine tenths were seen once. The CDR3 covers 14 residues. Germline V gene data show CDR1 as KGHSH and CDR2 as LQKENI. Trimming at V came to 4 bases and at J to 2 bases, leaving 4 bases not matched to a gene. Seattle patients were enrolled while actively infected and followed longitudinally. This clone was detected only a few times.

The TCR sequence derives from a woman under 40 with COVID-19, enrolled during active disease. Sequences were obtained from peripheral blood. This sequence joins TRBV18 and TRBJ2-5; 7 bases fit TRBD1. CDR3 sequence reads: CASSQRTGQETQYF. The DNA for the CDR3 is TGTGCCAGCTCACAACGGACAGGACAAGAGACCCAGTACTTC.